A selection of T cell receptor beta chains follows, all from one sample in a study of cytomegalovirus exposure and HLA in healthy donors. Here immunoSEQ multiplex PCR was the method, and the copy in TCRdb shows in-frame clones only, minus some. The sample table includes roughly 82,000 clones. Material: PBMCs. The receptors were gathered from a woman aged 55-75 years in good health and CMV-seronegative. CDR3s include the opening cysteine and the closing phenylalanine or tryptophan. D genes are given only for firm matches.

J gene,V gene,D gene,CDR3 length,CDR3 DNA,CDR3 protein
TRBJ2-7,TRBV7-2,.,13,TGTGCCAGCAGCTTGGCTAGCGAAGGCGAGCAGTACTTC,CASSLASEGEQYF
TRBJ2-7,TRBV4-3,TRBD1,13,TGCGCCAGCAGCATAGCGCCGGGACAGGGGCAGTACTTC,CASSIAPGQGQYF
TRBJ2-3,TRBV10-3,.,13,TGTGCCATCAAGGAGAGTGGCACAGATACGCAGTATTTT,CAIKESGTDTQYF
TRBJ1-3,TRBV11-1,TRBD1,15,TGTGCCAGCAGCACGACAACAGGGGCTGGAAACACCATATATTTT,CASSTTTGAGNTIYF
TRBJ1-4,TRBV5-1,TRBD1,14,TGCGCCAGCAGCGAGGGACAGGGTAATGAAAAACTGTTTTTT,CASSEGQGNEKLFF
TRBJ1-1,TRBV28,.,11,TGTGCCAGCAGTTTAGCGAGGGAAGCTTTCTTT,CASSLAREAFF
TRBJ1-1,TRBV30,.,13,TGTGCCTGGAGTAAAGGGGCGAACACTGAAGCTTTCTTT,CAWSKGANTEAFF
TRBJ2-3,TRBV19,.,14,TGTGCCAGTAGTATAGGAGCGGTCACAGATACGCAGTATTTT,CASSIGAVTDTQYF
TRBJ2-7,TRBV11-2,TRBD2,15,TGTGCCAGCAGCTTAGCGGGGGGGCTCGGGTACGAGCAGTACTTC,CASSLAGGLGYEQYF
TRBJ2-1,TRBV19,TRBD1,13,TGTGCCAGCCGGGACAGGGATTACAATGAGCAGTTCTTC,CASRDRDYNEQFF
TRBJ2-1,TRBV7-8,.,16,TGTGCCAGCAGCTTAGCGCAGGGGGGTTCGCAAGGTGAGCAGTTCTTC,CASSLAQGGSQGEQFF
TRBJ1-2,TRBV7-9,.,14,TGTGCCAGCAGCTTAAAAGAACTGTCCTATGGCTACACCTTC,CASSLKELSYGYTF
TRBJ2-5,TRBV29-1,.,13,TGCAGCGTTAAACAGTCCGGGAAAGAGACCCAGTACTTC,CSVKQSGKETQYF
TRBJ1-5,TRBV6-5,TRBD1,13,TGTGCCAGCAGTACAGGGGCCGGTCAGCCCCAGCATTTT,CASSTGAGQPQHF
TRBJ2-7,TRBV4-1,TRBD2,14,TGCGCCAGCAGCCAAGCTGCTGGGACTACGGTGCAGTACTTC,CASSQAAGTTVQYF
TRBJ2-7,TRBV28,.,14,TGTGCCAGCAGTTTAGTACAGGGAAAGAACGAGCAGTACTTC,CASSLVQGKNEQYF
TRBJ1-5,TRBV10-2,.,13,TGCGCCAGCAGACAGGGAAGCAATCAGCCCCAGCATTTT,CASRQGSNQPQHF
TRBJ1-5,TRBV5-4,.,15,TGTGCCAGCAGCTTGGATGGGGGGGGAAGTCAGCCCCAGCATTTT,CASSLDGGGSQPQHF
TRBJ2-1,TRBV5-1,TRBD2,15,TGCGCCAGCAGCATGGGACTAGCGGGAGGGCATGAGCAGTTCTTC,CASSMGLAGGHEQFF
TRBJ2-5,TRBV30,TRBD2,13,TGTGCCTGGAGTCCCGCGGGAGAGGAGACCCAGTACTTC,CAWSPAGEETQYF
TRBJ2-7,TRBV2,.,13,TGTGCCAGCAGTGAAGCGCTAAGGGGGGGGCAGTACTTC,CASSEALRGGQYF
TRBJ1-1,TRBV2,TRBD1,14,TGTGCCAGCAGGCGGGGACAGCCGAACACTGAAGCTTTCTTT,CASRRGQPNTEAFF
TRBJ1-5,TRBV7-8,TRBD1,15,TGTGCCAGCAGCTTATCAGGGGGCGGCAATCAGCCCCAGCATTTT,CASSLSGGGNQPQHF
TRBJ2-1,TRBV5-1,TRBD2,16,TGCGCCAGCAGCCCGCAAGCGGGAGCTTCCTACAATGAGCAGTTCTTC,CASSPQAGASYNEQFF
TRBJ2-1,TRBV7-2,TRBD2,16,TGTGCCAGCAGCCAGATGGGACTAGCGGGAGGCAATGAGCAGTTCTTC,CASSQMGLAGGNEQFF
TRBJ1-2,TRBV2,TRBD1,12,TGTGCCAGCACAAGCAGGGGGTCTGGCTACACCTTC,CASTSRGSGYTF
TRBJ2-2,TRBV5-4,.,14,TGTGCCAGCAGCACGGGACAACACACCGGGGAGCTGTTTTTT,CASSTGQHTGELFF
TRBJ1-2,TRBV18,.,13,TGTGCCAGCTCACCAAGATCAGAGGATGGCTACACCTTC,CASSPRSEDGYTF
TRBJ2-1,TRBV9,TRBD1,15,TGTGCCAGCAGCACCCGACAGGGTAACTTGAATGAGCAGTTCTTC,CASSTRQGNLNEQFF
TRBJ2-3,TRBV27,TRBD2,16,TGTGCCAGCAGTTCCCTTAGCGGGAGGTTCACAGATACGCAGTATTTT,CASSSLSGRFTDTQYF
TRBJ2-5,TRBV28,TRBD2,14,TGTGCCAGCAGTCCGGGGGGACTGACTAGTTCTGCGTACTTC,CASSPGGLTSSAYF
TRBJ2-1,TRBV7-2,TRBD2,15,TGTGCCAGCAGCTTCGAACTAGCGGTATGGAATGAGCAGTTCTTC,CASSFELAVWNEQFF
TRBJ2-1,TRBV19,.,15,TGTGCCAGTAGTATAACAGGAATAGGAACCAATGAGCAGTTCTTC,CASSITGIGTNEQFF
TRBJ1-2,TRBV28,TRBD1,15,TGTGCCAGCAGGCCTACCGCAGGGGGACACGGTGGCTACACCTTC,CASRPTAGGHGGYTF
TRBJ2-3,TRBV28,TRBD1,14,TGTGCCAGCTTAACGGGACAGGGGACAGATACGCAGTATTTT,CASLTGQGTDTQYF
TRBJ2-7,TRBV28,TRBD2,15,TGTGCCAGCAGTGGTGAAGCGGGATTACCCTACGAGCAGTACTTC,CASSGEAGLPYEQYF
TRBJ2-1,TRBV15,TRBD2,15,TGTGCCACCAGCAGGGGACTAGCGGGAGGTAATGAGCAGTTCTTC,CATSRGLAGGNEQFF
TRBJ1-2,TRBV7-9,TRBD1,16,TGTGCCAGCAGCCCATACTTAGGGGGCGCGCCCTATGGCTACACCTTC,CASSPYLGGAPYGYTF
TRBJ2-5,TRBV15,TRBD1,18,TGTGCCACCAGCAGAGTAATAACCGGGACAGGGTTCCGAGAGACCCAGTACTTC,CATSRVITGTGFRETQYF
TRBJ2-3,TRBV9,TRBD1,15,TGTGCCAGCAGCGCCGTACAGGGGGCGCAAGATACGCAGTATTTT,CASSAVQGAQDTQYF
TRBJ1-2,TRBV2,.,15,TGTGCCAGCAGGGACACCCCCGGGCTCGGCTATGGCTACACCTTC,CASRDTPGLGYGYTF
TRBJ2-7,TRBV5-4,TRBD2,12,TGTGCCAGCAGCTTTCCGGGAGGGGAGCAGTACTTC,CASSFPGGEQYF
TRBJ1-1,TRBV27,.,14,TGTGCCAGCAGTATCTGGGGGACTAACACTGAAGCTTTCTTT,CASSIWGTNTEAFF
TRBJ2-4,TRBV7-2,.,14,TGTGCCAGCAGCTTAGGCCACCGGGGAAACATTCAGTACTTC,CASSLGHRGNIQYF
TRBJ2-7,TRBV5-1,.,14,TGCGCCAGCAGCCTACCGGGGGTCCCCTACGAGCAGTACTTC,CASSLPGVPYEQYF
TRBJ2-2,TRBV28,.,13,TGTGCCAGCAGACTCCCGAACACCGGGGAGCTGTTTTTT,CASRLPNTGELFF
TRBJ2-1,TRBV9,TRBD2,19,TGTGCCAGCAGCGTCCGGTCCAGCGGGAGGGCCGGAGGCCCCAATGAGCAGTTCTTC,CASSVRSSGRAGGPNEQFF
TRBJ2-5,TRBV2,.,15,TGTGCCAGCAAGGAGGGAGTGGGTGGACAAGAGACCCAGTACTTC,CASKEGVGGQETQYF
TRBJ1-2,TRBV28,.,12,TGTGCCAGCAGCTACAGGGCGCATGGCTACACCTTC,CASSYRAHGYTF
TRBJ2-2,TRBV18,TRBD2,17,TGTGCCAGCTCACTTCCGGGACTAGCGGCTGCTACCGGGGAGCTGTTTTTT,CASSLPGLAAATGELFF
TRBJ2-1,TRBV10-3,.,16,TGTGCCATCAGTGAGTCGACCAGGGGTGGAAAGGATGAGCAGTTCTTC,CAISESTRGGKDEQFF
TRBJ2-7,TRBV10-2,.,13,TGCGCCAGCAGTGTTATGTTTGAGGCCGAGCAGTACTTC,CASSVMFEAEQYF
TRBJ2-1,TRBV7-6,TRBD2,17,TGTGCCAGCAGCTCCCAGCCGGGACTAGCGGTCCCACGAGGGCAGTTCTTC,CASSSQPGLAVPRGQFF
TRBJ1-1,TRBV15,TRBD1,15,TGTGCCACCAGCAGGGGAACAGGGGGTGGGTCTGAAGCTTTCTTT,CATSRGTGGGSEAFF
TRBJ2-7,TRBV6-5,.,14,TGTGCCAGCTCCCGCGGGATGCCCTCCTACGAGCAGTACTTC,CASSRGMPSYEQYF
TRBJ2-1,TRBV18,.,15,TGTGCCAGCTCACCCCCGGGCAGGGGGGACGGTGAGCAGTTCTTC,CASSPPGRGDGEQFF
TRBJ1-1,TRBV7-9,.,14,TGTGCCAGCAGCACCACAGGGCGGGACACTGAAGCTTTCTTT,CASSTTGRDTEAFF